This T cell receptor (beta chain) derives from a study of long-term antiretroviral therapy in people with HIV. Across the study: The earliest samples came from an era when ART typically awaited falling CD4 counts. General study points: In samples taken after ART, diversity increased but remained below transplant donor control levels.

Held in samples before DNA extraction were roughly 0.85-11 million cryopreserved PBMC. The libraries were made with immunoSEQ v3.0 at survey level. In sequencing, about 40,000-50,000 T-cell genomes per sample were targeted. Generated by immunoSEQ multiplex PCR, the TCRdb table keeps only in-frame clones and is missing some. The table includes about 19,000 clones, 75% to 85% detected once. Germline CDR1 reads PRHDT; CDR2 reads FYEKMQ (reference sequence). Trimming stripped 0 bases from V and 6 bases from J, with 17 bases between. The CDR3 extends over 16 amino acids. As for this clone: Its target is not known.

The material was unsorted PBMCs, obtained 0.2 years after starting antiretroviral therapy. The rearrangement uses TRBV13 and TRBJ1-1; no firm D call. This receptor was obtained from a woman in her 40s with HIV. CDR3 bases: TGTGCCAGCAGCTTAGGTGTGGACCCCCTCGTAGCTGAAGCTTTCTTT. The encoded protein is CASSLGVDPLVAEAFF.